The rows below give T cell receptor beta chains drawn from one sample of a study of shared clonotypes between healthy human individuals. The assay was immunoSEQ multiplex PCR, and TCRdb's table has in-frame clones only and misses some. Among about 960,000 clones listed, around three quarters were seen once. Sequences were obtained from memory CD4+ T cells sorted from blood. The receptors stem from a young man in good health. Each CDR3 is given with its conserved first and last residue. D genes are given only for firm matches. Clone size is not always given. Where it is, it says once, few, many or a class for expanded clones.

clone_size	d_call	v_call	j_call	cdr3_nt	cdr3_aa
NA	NA	TRBV6-1	TRBJ2-7	TGTGCCAGCAGTGAACCGGGCCATAGCTACGAGCAGTACTTC	CASSEPGHSYEQYF
NA	NA	TRBV19	TRBJ2-5	TGTGCCAGTAGTCCCGGGGGAGCGGAGACCCAGTACTTC	CASSPGGAETQYF
NA	TRBD1	TRBV19	TRBJ2-7	TGTGCCAGTAGTATAGAAGGGGGCGAAACCTACGAGCAGTACTTC	CASSIEGGETYEQYF
NA	TRBD1	TRBV6-1	TRBJ2-7	TGTGCCAGCAGTGAAGGACAGGGGCCCCTCGGAGACGAGCAGTACTTC	CASSEGQGPLGDEQYF
NA	NA	TRBV7-9	TRBJ2-1	TGTGCCAGCAGCTTTGGGACATACAATGAGCAGTTCTTC	CASSFGTYNEQFF
NA	TRBD1	TRBV6-5	TRBJ1-5	TGTGCCAGCAGCCCCGACAGGGCCTCAATTCAGCCCCAGCATTTT	CASSPDRASIQPQHF
NA	NA	TRBV5-4	TRBJ2-6	TGTGCCAGCAGCTTAAAGGGAGCTGGGGCCAACGTCCTGACTTTC	CASSLKGAGANVLTF
NA	TRBD1	TRBV2	TRBJ1-1	TGTGCCAGCAGTACCCGGACAGGGGAGGGGGAAGCTTTCTTT	CASSTRTGEGEAFF
NA	NA	TRBV5-1	TRBJ2-1	TGCGCCAGCAGCTTGAACGGGCTCTATGAGCAGTTCTTC	CASSLNGLYEQFF
many	NA	TRBV7-8	TRBJ1-5	TGTGCCAGCAGCTTTCAGGGAACGGGCAATCAGCCCCAGCATTTT	CASSFQGTGNQPQHF
few	TRBD1	TRBV7-9	TRBJ1-3	TGTGCCAGCAGCGCGGGGACAGGGTCTGGAAACACCATATATTTT	CASSAGTGSGNTIYF
NA	NA	TRBV6-1	TRBJ2-2	TGTGCCAGCATGAGACTCGGGGAGCTGTTTTTT	CASMRLGELFF
NA	TRBD2	TRBV9	TRBJ2-1	TGTGCCAGCAGCGTAGTGGGAGCGGGAGGGCCCAATGAGCAGTTCTTC	CASSVVGAGGPNEQFF
NA	NA	TRBV6-1	TRBJ1-1	TGTGCCAGCTTCAAAAGACCCACTGAAGCTTTCTTT	CASFKRPTEAFF
NA	TRBD1	TRBV28	TRBJ1-2	TGTGCCAGCAGTTCAGACTTACAGGGGCGCAATGGCTACACCTTC	CASSSDLQGRNGYTF
NA	NA	TRBV5-6	TRBJ1-1	TGTGCCACCACCGTGCTTGGGATCACTGAAGCTTTCTTT	CATTVLGITEAFF
few	NA	TRBV2	TRBJ1-5	TGTGCCAGCATAGGGTCGATGTCGGGGGAGGGGAATCAGCCCCAGCATTTT	CASIGSMSGEGNQPQHF
once	NA	TRBV4-3	TRBJ1-4	TGCGCCAGCAGCCAAGATCAGGGCGTGGGTGAAAAACTGTTTTTT	CASSQDQGVGEKLFF
few	NA	TRBV28	TRBJ2-2	TGTGCCAGCAGCCCAGGTTTGGGGGGAACCGGGGAGCTGTTTTTT	CASSPGLGGTGELFF
NA	NA	TRBV6-1	TRBJ1-1	TGTGCCAGCAGTTCGACAGTAAACACTGAAGCTTTCTTT	CASSSTVNTEAFF
few	TRBD1	TRBV15	TRBJ1-5	TGTGCCACCAGCAGAGAAGGACAGGTCAATCAGCCCCAGCATTTT	CATSREGQVNQPQHF
NA	TRBD1	TRBV4-1	TRBJ1-2	TGCGCCAGCAGCCAAGACCCCGAACAGGGGGCCCATGGCTACACCTTC	CASSQDPEQGAHGYTF
NA	NA	TRBV21-1	TRBJ1-1	TGTGCCAGCAGGGGTGTGTCTTTCTTT	CASRGVSFF
NA	NA	TRBV5-8	TRBJ1-3	TGTGCCAGCAGCTTGTTTTTAGGACCCCGAGAGACTGGAAACACCATATATTTT	CASSLFLGPRETGNTIYF
NA	TRBD1	TRBV5-1	TRBJ2-7	TGCGCCAGCAGCTCGCAAGGGGGACAGACCTCTTCCGAGCAGTACTTC	CASSSQGGQTSSEQYF
NA	NA	TRBV6-1	TRBJ2-7	TGTGCCAGCAGTCAGCAGGGTTCCGGCGAGCAGTACTTC	CASSQQGSGEQYF
NA	NA	TRBV6-1	TRBJ1-2	TGTGCCAGCAGTGAACACAGGTCCTACACCTTC	CASSEHRSYTF
NA	NA	TRBV10-3	TRBJ2-5	TGTGCCATCAGTGAGAGAGGACCAGGGGAGACCCAGTACTTC	CAISERGPGETQYF
few	NA	TRBV5-1	TRBJ2-7	TGCGCCAGCAGCCCTGGTAGAGGGGCCTACGAGCAGTACTTC	CASSPGRGAYEQYF
NA	TRBD2	TRBV6-6	TRBJ2-1	TGTGCCAGCAGGTTAACCGGGACTAGCGGGTACAATGAGCAGTTCTTC	CASRLTGTSGYNEQFF
NA	NA	TRBV7-2	TRBJ2-3	TGTGCCAGCAGCTGGACAGACCAGTATACGCAGTATTTT	CASSWTDQYTQYF
NA	TRBD1	TRBV27	TRBJ2-1	TGTGCCAGCAGTACCCCGACAGGGGGGAGAGATGAGCAGTTCTTC	CASSTPTGGRDEQFF
NA	NA	TRBV6-6	TRBJ2-7	TGTGCCAGCACCACCGGGACCGGCTCCTACGAGCAGTACTTC	CASTTGTGSYEQYF
NA	TRBD1	TRBV4-2	TRBJ1-5	TGTGCCAGCAGCTTGAGGGACAGACCCAATCAGCCCCAGCATTTT	CASSLRDRPNQPQHF
NA	NA	TRBV6-1	TRBJ2-7	TGTGCCAGCAGTGAAATCCCGGGGTACACCTACGAGCAGTACTTC	CASSEIPGYTYEQYF
NA	TRBD2	TRBV4-1	TRBJ2-5	TGCGCCAGCAGCCAAGAGTCGGCTAGCGGGGCCCCCCAAGAGACCCAGTACTTC	CASSQESASGAPQETQYF
once	NA	TRBV2	TRBJ1-5	TGTGCCAGCAGTGCTGCGGGAAATAGCAATCAGCCCCAGCATTTT	CASSAAGNSNQPQHF
NA	NA	TRBV5-1	TRBJ1-3	TGCGCCAGCCGAGGGACAGGAAACACCATATATTTT	CASRGTGNTIYF
NA	NA	TRBV9	TRBJ1-3	TGTGCCAGCAGCGTAGTCGGCGGCTCTGGAAACACCATATATTTT	CASSVVGGSGNTIYF
NA	NA	TRBV18	TRBJ2-2	TGTGCCAGCTCACCCCCAGACACGGCCGGGGAGCTGTTTTTT	CASSPPDTAGELFF
few	TRBD1	TRBV28	TRBJ2-1	TGTGCCAGCAGTTCGATCGGACAGGGGGCGAACAATGAGCAGTTCTTC	CASSSIGQGANNEQFF
NA	NA	TRBV4-3	TRBJ1-3	TGCGCCAGCAGCCCCCGACCGGAGGATTCTGGAAACACCATATATTTT	CASSPRPEDSGNTIYF
few	NA	TRBV9	TRBJ1-1	TGTGCCAGCAGCCCTAATACAGGGTTTGTAACTGAAGCTTTCTTT	CASSPNTGFVTEAFF
NA	TRBD2	TRBV11-1	TRBJ2-5	TGTGCCAGCAGCTCTCGGACTAGCGGGGGTGAGACCCAGTACTTC	CASSSRTSGGETQYF
NA	NA	TRBV11-3	TRBJ2-5	TGTGCCAGCAGCCCCTTGGGGACCCAGTACTTC	CASSPLGTQYF
few	NA	TRBV7-8	TRBJ2-5	TGTGCCAGCAGCCCAGGGCACCAAGAGACCCAGTACTTC	CASSPGHQETQYF
NA	NA	TRBV18	TRBJ1-2	TGTGCCAGCTCACCACTGCAATTGGGGTTCGACTATGGCTACACCTTC	CASSPLQLGFDYGYTF
NA	NA	TRBV6-1	TRBJ1-2	TGTGCCAGCAGTGAAGGGCACAGCGCCCTTTATGGCTACACCTTC	CASSEGHSALYGYTF
NA	NA	TRBV28	TRBJ1-1	TGTGCCAGCGGCAACAGCATGAACACTGAAGCTTTCTTT	CASGNSMNTEAFF
few	NA	TRBV18	TRBJ1-6	TGTGCCAGCTCACTAGCGGCCCCCGCGGACAATTCACCCCTCCACTTT	CASSLAAPADNSPLHF
once	NA	TRBV7-2	TRBJ2-5	TGTGCCAGCAGCTTAGGATTAGGAGGGGAGAGGGAGACCCAGTACTTC	CASSLGLGGERETQYF
NA	NA	TRBV5-1	TRBJ2-5	TGCGCCAGCAGTAGCCAGGGGCCAGGGGAGACCCAGTACTTC	CASSSQGPGETQYF
NA	NA	TRBV25-1	TRBJ1-2	TGTGCCAGCAGCTCCGGGGTTTATGGCTACACCTTC	CASSSGVYGYTF
NA	TRBD2	TRBV4-3	TRBJ2-2	TGCGCCAGCAGCCAAATGTTGCTAGCGGGAGGGAACACCGGGGAGCTGTTTTTT	CASSQMLLAGGNTGELFF
NA	NA	TRBV19	TRBJ1-4	TGTGCCAGTAGTATATCGTGGGGCTGGGGTGAAAAACTGTTTTTT	CASSISWGWGEKLFF